Sequencing of this TCR beta chain was carried out in a study of OX40 agonist ivuxolimab in advanced cancers. Study-wide background: Checkpoint inhibitors had been given previously to about 40% of patients.

Notes on the study in general: CD4+ and CD8+ blood T cells expanded clonally by week 6 at 0.1 to 3.0 mg/kg.

Comments on this clone: Antigen specificity is unknown.

CDR1 SGHTA and CDR2 FQGNSA come from the germline V gene. Trimming cost V 4 bases and J 6 bases, with 19 bases left between them. The CDR3 extends over 15 amino acids. The repertoire was sequenced with immunoSEQ multiplex PCR; TCRdb's copy has only in-frame clones and lacks some. Of over 55,000 clones in the sample, about 89% are singletons; the top ten hold 13% to 15%. Sequences were derived from CD4+ or CD8+ T cells sorted from blood, sampled in a trial of the OX40 agonist ivuxolimab. This TCR derives from an adult with an advanced solid tumor such as melanoma, head and neck, liver or kidney cancer. The rearrangement uses TRBV7-2 and TRBJ2-7; D remains ambiguous. CDR3 loop: CASSSPRDWTREQYF. The CDR3 bases are TGTGCCAGCAGCTCCCCCCGTGACTGGACCCGCGAGCAGTACTTC.